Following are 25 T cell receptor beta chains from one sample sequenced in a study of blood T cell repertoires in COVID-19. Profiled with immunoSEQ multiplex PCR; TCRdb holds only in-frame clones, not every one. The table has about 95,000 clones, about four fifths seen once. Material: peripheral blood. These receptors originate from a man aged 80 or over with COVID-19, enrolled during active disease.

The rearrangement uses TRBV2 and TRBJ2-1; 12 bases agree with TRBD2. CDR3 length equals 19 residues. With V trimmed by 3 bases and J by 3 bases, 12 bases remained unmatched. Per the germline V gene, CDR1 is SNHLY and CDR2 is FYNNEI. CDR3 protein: CASSEWSMRTSGNYNEQFF. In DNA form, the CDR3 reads TGTGCCAGCAGTGAGTGGTCCATGAGGACTAGCGGGAACTACAATGAGCAGTTCTTC.

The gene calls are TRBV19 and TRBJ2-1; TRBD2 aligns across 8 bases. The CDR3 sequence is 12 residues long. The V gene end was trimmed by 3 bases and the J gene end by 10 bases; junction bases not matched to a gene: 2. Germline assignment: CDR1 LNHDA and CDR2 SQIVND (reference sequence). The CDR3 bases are TGTGCCAGTAGTATCCGCGGGGGGGAGCAGTTCTTC. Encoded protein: CASSIRGGEQFF.

CDR3: CASSFLGGSYTEAFF. The CDR3 DNA is TGTGCCAGCAGCTTTCTGGGGGGATCCTATACTGAAGCTTTCTTT. The gene calls are TRBV7-9 and TRBJ1-1; D may be TRBD1 (5 bases). Germline V CDR1 and CDR2: SEHNR, FQNEAQ (reference sequence). The germline V and J ends were trimmed by 3 bases and 5 bases, with 16 bases remaining between them. CDR3 length: 15 residues.

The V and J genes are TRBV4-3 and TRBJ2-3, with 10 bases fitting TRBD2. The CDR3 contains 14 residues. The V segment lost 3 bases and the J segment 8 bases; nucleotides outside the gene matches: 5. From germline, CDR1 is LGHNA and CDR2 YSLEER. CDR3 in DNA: TGCGCCAGCAGCCAGAATCGACTAGCGGGTACGCAGTATTTT. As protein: CASSQNRLAGTQYF.

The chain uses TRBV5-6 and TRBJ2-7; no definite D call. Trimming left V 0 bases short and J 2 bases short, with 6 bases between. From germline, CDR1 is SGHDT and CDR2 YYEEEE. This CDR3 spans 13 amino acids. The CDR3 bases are TGTGCCAGCAGCTTGGCTCAGACCTACGAGCAGTACTTC. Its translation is CASSLAQTYEQYF. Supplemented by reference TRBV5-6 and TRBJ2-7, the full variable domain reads DAGVTQSPTHLIKTRGQQVTLRCSPKSGHDTVSWYQQALGQGPQFIFQYYEEEERQRGNFPDRFSGHQFPNYSSELNVNALLLGDSALYLCASSLAQTYEQYFGPGTRLTVT.

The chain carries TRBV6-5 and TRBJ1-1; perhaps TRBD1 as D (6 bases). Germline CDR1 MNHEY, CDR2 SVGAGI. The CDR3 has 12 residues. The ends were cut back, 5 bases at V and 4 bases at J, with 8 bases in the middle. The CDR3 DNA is TGTGCCAGCAGTAGACAGGTCACTGAAGCTTTCTTT. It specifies CASSRQVTEAFF.

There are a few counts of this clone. In nucleotides, the CDR3 is TGTGCCAGTAGTATTTCAGGCAGGGTAAACTATGGCTACACCTTC. Protein: CASSISGRVNYGYTF. The J gene is TRBJ1-2, the V gene TRBV19; D possibly corresponds to TRBD1 (5 bases). This CDR3 is 15 amino acids long. V gave up 3 bases and J gave up 2 bases, with 13 bases separating them. The germline gives CDR1 LNHDA, CDR2 SQIVND (reference sequence).

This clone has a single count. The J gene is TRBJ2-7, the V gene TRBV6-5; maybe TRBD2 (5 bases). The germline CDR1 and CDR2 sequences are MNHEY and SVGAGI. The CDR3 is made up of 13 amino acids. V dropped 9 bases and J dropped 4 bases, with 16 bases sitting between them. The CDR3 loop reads CASTARVGYEQYF. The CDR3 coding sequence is TGTGCCAGTACGGCGCGGGTGGGGTACGAGCAGTACTTC.

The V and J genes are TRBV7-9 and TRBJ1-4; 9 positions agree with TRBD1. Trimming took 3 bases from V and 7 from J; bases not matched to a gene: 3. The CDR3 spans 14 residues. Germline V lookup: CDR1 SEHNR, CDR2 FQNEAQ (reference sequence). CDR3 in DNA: TGTGCCAGCAGCTTCGGGACAGGGATTGAAAAACTGTTTTTT. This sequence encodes CASSFGTGIEKLFF.

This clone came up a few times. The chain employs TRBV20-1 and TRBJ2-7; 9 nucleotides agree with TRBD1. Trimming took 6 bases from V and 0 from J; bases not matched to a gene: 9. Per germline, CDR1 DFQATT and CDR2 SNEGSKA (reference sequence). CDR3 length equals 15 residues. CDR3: CSASDGTGPSYEQYF. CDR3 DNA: TGCAGTGCCAGTGATGGGACAGGGCCCTCCTACGAGCAGTACTTC.

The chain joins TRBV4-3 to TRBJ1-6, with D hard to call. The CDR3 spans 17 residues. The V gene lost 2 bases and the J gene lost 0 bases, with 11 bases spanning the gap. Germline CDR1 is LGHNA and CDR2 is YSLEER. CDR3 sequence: CASSQSSASSYNSPLHF. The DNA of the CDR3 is TGCGCCAGCAGCCAAAGTTCAGCGAGCTCCTATAATTCACCCCTCCACTTT.

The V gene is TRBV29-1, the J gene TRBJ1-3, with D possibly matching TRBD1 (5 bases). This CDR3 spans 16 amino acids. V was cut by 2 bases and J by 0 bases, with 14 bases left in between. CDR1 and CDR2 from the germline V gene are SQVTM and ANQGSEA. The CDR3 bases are TGCAGCGTTGAATTTAAGGACATCGCCTCTGGAAACACCATATATTTT. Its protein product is CSVEFKDIASGNTIYF.

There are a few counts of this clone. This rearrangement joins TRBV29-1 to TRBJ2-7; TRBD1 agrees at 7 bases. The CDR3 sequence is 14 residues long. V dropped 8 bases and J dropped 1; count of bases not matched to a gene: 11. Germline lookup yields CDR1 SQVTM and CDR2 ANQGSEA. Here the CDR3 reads CSYQRLDRSYEQYF. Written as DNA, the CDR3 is TGCAGCTATCAAAGACTGGACAGGTCCTACGAGCAGTACTTC.

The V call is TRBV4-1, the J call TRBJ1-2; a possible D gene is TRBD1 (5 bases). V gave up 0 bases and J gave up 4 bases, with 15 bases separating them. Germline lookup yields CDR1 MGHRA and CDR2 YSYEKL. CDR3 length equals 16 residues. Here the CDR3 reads CASSQEAGGTGYGYTF. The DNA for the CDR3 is TGCGCCAGCAGCCAAGAGGCCGGGGGGACTGGCTATGGCTACACCTTC.

The CDR3, as DNA: TGTGCCAGCAGCCAGAGCTCCTACGAGCAGTACTTC. It specifies CASSQSSYEQYF. The V call is TRBV3-1 (or the pseudogene TRBV3-2), the J call TRBJ2-7; D unclear. Per the germline V gene, CDR1 is LGHDT and CDR2 is YNNKEL (reference sequence). The CDR3 is 12 amino acids. Trimming took off 3 bases at V and 0 bases at J, with 3 bases between the two ends.

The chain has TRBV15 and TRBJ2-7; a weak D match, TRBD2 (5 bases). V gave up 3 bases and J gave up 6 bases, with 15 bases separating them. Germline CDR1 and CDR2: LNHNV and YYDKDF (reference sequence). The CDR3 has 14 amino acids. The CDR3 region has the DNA TGTGCCACCAGCAGGGTACTTAGTCGGGGCGAGCAGTACTTC. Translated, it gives CATSRVLSRGEQYF.

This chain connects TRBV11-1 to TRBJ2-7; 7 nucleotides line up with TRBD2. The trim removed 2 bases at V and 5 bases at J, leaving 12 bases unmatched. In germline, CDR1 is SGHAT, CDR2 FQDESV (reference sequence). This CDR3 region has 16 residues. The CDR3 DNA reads TGTGCCAGCAGCTTATCCTTTAGCGGGCTACTAGACGAGCAGTACTTC. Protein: CASSLSFSGLLDEQYF.

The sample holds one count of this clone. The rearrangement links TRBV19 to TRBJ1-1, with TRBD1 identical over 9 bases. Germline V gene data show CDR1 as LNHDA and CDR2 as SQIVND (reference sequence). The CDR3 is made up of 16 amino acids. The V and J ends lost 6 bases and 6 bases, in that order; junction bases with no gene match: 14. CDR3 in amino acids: CASSPRPGQGAPEAFF. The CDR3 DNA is TGTGCCAGTAGCCCTAGACCGGGACAGGGAGCCCCTGAAGCTTTCTTT.

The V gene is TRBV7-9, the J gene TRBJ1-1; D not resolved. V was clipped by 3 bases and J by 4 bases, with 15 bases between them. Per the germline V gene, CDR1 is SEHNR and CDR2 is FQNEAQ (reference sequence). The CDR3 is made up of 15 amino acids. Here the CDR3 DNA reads TGTGCCAGCAGCTTCCGAGGAGGAACCCCCACTGAAGCTTTCTTT. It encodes CASSFRGGTPTEAFF.

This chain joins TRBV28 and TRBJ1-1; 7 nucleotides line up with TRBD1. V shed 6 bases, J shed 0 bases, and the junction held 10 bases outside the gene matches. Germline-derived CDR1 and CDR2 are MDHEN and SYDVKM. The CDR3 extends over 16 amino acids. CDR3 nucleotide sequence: TGTGCCAGCAGGCCTACAGGGGCCAACATGAACACTGAAGCTTTCTTT. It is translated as CASRPTGANMNTEAFF.

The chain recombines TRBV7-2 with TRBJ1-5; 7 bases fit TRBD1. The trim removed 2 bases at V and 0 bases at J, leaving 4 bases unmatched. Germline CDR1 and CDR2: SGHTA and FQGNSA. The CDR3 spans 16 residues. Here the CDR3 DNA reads TGTGCCAGCAGCTTACAGGGGGGATATAGCAATCAGCCCCAGCATTTT. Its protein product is CASSLQGGYSNQPQHF.

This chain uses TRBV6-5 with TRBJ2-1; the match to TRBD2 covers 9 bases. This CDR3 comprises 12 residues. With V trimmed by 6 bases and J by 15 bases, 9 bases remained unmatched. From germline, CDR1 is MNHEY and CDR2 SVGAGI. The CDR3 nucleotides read TGTGCCAGCAGGGGTCCGGGACTAGCCCTGTTCTTC. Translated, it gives CASRGPGLALFF.

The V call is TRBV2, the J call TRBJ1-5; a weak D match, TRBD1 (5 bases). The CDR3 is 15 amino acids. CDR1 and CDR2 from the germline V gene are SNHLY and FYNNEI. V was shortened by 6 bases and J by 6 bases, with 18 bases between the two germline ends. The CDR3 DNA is TGTGCCAGCAGCCTCGGACGGGGGACTAGTCAGCCCCAGCATTTT. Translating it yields CASSLGRGTSQPQHF.

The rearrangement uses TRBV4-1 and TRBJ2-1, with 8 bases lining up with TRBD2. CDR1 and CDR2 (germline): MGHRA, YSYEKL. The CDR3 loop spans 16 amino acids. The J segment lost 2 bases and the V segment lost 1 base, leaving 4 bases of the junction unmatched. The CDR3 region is CASSQAPAGAYNEQFF. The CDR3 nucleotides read TGCGCCAGCAGCCAAGCGCCAGCGGGAGCCTACAATGAGCAGTTCTTC.

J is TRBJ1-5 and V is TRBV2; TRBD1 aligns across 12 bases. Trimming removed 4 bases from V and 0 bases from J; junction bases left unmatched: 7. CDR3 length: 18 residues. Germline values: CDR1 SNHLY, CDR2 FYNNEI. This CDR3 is CASSGGTGGRPSNQPQHF. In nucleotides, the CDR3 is TGTGCCAGCAGTGGGGGGACAGGGGGCAGACCTAGCAATCAGCCCCAGCATTTT.